One sample yielded the 22 T cell receptor beta chains listed below, sequenced in a study of blood T cells in healthy people across ages. Alongside a J-beta primer mix, a sample-barcoded 5' primer served in a second PCR lasting about 7 to 12 cycles. TCRdb independently ran MiXCR on the 5' RACE reads; one entry per CDR3 protein. Of under 800,000 distinct CDR3 sequences detected, 21% appear once; the ten largest clones hold roughly 3.7%. The specimen was blood. These TCRs come from a man between 65 and 79 years old in good health.

This chain uses TRBV30 with TRBJ2-1; 10 nucleotides line up with TRBD1. Germline V gene lookup returns CDR1 GTSNPN and CDR2 SVGIG (reference sequence). The CDR3 spans 15 residues. J was trimmed by 5 bases and V by 3 bases; bases with no gene match: 7. CDR3 bases: TGTGCCTGGAGAGAAGGGGACAGGGGAAACAATGAGCAGTTCTTC. This encodes CAWREGDRGNNEQFF.

In regard to this clonotype: As the CDR3 is not closed by the conserved phenylalanine or tryptophan, this likely results from a read error. The J gene is TRBJ2-6, the V gene TRBV24-1; D remains ambiguous. Deletions cut 3 bases from V and 3 bases from J, with 2 bases between. Germline V gene sequence: CDR1 KGHDR, CDR2 SFDVKD. The CDR3 extends over 13 amino acids. The CDR3 coding sequence is TGTGCCACCAGTGATGGTGGGGCCAACGTCCTGACTCTC. This codes for CATSDGGANVLTL.

This clonotype was seen more than once but under ten times. The CDR3 region has the DNA TGTGCCAGCAGCTCTGAACAGGGGGGCACTGAAGCTTTCTTT. Protein: CASSSEQGGTEAFF. The chain recombines TRBV7-6 with TRBJ1-1; 8 bases are shared with TRBD1. The J segment lost 4 bases and the V segment lost 4 bases, leaving 5 bases of the junction unmatched. The CDR3 runs 14 residues. CDR1 is SGHVS and CDR2 is FNYEAQ in the germline V gene.

In its sample, this clonotype was seen a few times. The chain carries TRBV28 and TRBJ2-7; D gene uncertain. V was shortened by 4 bases and J by 0 bases, with 7 bases between the two germline ends. The CDR3 is 13 residues long. The germline V gene encodes CDR1 MDHEN and CDR2 SYDVKM. The CDR3, as DNA: TGTGCCAGCAGTTCTCTCCCCTCCTACGAGCAGTACTTC. Its translation is CASSSLPSYEQYF.

This clonotype was detected only a few times. This CDR3 fails to terminate in the conserved phenylalanine or tryptophan, so it likely reflects a read error. The chain couples TRBV6-5 to TRBJ1-4; TRBD1 is a possible D gene (6 bases). The germline V and J ends were trimmed by 7 bases and 8 bases, with 17 bases remaining between them. The CDR3 has 14 amino acids. In germline, CDR1 is MNHEY, CDR2 SVGAGI. The CDR3 sequence: CASTEGGRGEKLFL. The CDR3 region has the DNA TGTGCCAGCACCGAGGGGGGTCGAGGCGAAAAACTGTTTCTT.

The chain is built from TRBV18 and TRBJ1-2; D may be TRBD1 (6 bases). CDR3 length: 15 amino acids. Germline V CDR1 and CDR2: KGHSH, LQKENI. Trimming removed 2 bases from V and 4 bases from J, with 14 bases in between. The CDR3 nucleotides read TGTGCCAGCTCACCAGCGGCAGGGGTAGGCTATGGCTACACCTTC. Its translation: CASSPAAGVGYGYTF.

This clonotype showed up many times. V is TRBV7-9 and J is TRBJ2-1, with unresolved D. The germline V gene has CDR1 SEHNR and CDR2 FQNEAQ (reference sequence). The CDR3 covers 13 residues. V gave up 5 bases and J gave up 8 bases, with 13 bases separating them. CDR3 in amino acids: CASSPRPGDEQFF. The CDR3 DNA is TGTGCCAGCAGCCCACGACCGGGCGATGAGCAGTTCTTC.

This clonotype was observed a handful of times. The genes are TRBV4-1 and TRBJ2-1; TRBD2 might be the D (5 bases). The germline gives CDR1 MGHRA, CDR2 YSYEKL. The V end was cut by 1 base, the J end by 0 bases, with 10 bases between. The CDR3 spans 16 residues. Here the CDR3 DNA reads TGCGCCAGCAGCCAAGCGAGCGGCGTCTCCTACAATGAGCAGTTCTTC. Its translation is CASSQASGVSYNEQFF.

The V gene is TRBV6-6, the J gene TRBJ1-2; unclear D gene. V shed 6 bases and J shed 1 base, with 15 bases lying between them. Germline values: CDR1 MNHNY, CDR2 SVGAGI (reference sequence). This CDR3 has 15 residues. This chain's CDR3 is CASSPDGLINYGYTF. CDR3 DNA sequence: TGTGCCAGCAGCCCGGACGGGCTGATTAACTATGGCTACACCTTC.

The rearrangement joins TRBV20-1 to TRBJ2-3, with TRBD2 identical over 7 bases. This CDR3 region has 14 residues. Germline CDR1 DFQATT, CDR2 SNEGSKA (reference sequence). The junction had 10 bases not matched to a gene; V was cut back by 6 bases and J by 4 bases. CDR3 sequence reads: CSAKRDLSSDTQYF. The CDR3 DNA sequence: TGCAGTGCGAAGCGGGATCTAAGCTCAGATACGCAGTATTTT.

This clonotype turned up a few times. The gene calls are TRBV7-2 and TRBJ2-3; D is unclear. The CDR3 contains 12 residues. Germline V gene sequence: CDR1 SGHTA, CDR2 FQGNSA. Deletions cut 3 bases from V and 5 bases from J, with 6 bases between. Here the CDR3 reads CASSFLEDTQYF. The CDR3 region has the DNA TGTGCCAGCAGCTTTCTTGAAGATACGCAGTATTTT.

V and J are TRBV7-2 and TRBJ2-1; D is perhaps TRBD2 (5 bases). Trimming pared 5 bases from V and 0 bases from J, leaving 17 bases between. The CDR3 extends over 17 amino acids. The germline gives CDR1 SGHTA, CDR2 FQGNSA. Here the CDR3 reads CASSPRVALSSYNEQFF. CDR3 sequence (DNA): TGTGCCAGCAGCCCGCGAGTAGCGCTTAGCTCCTACAATGAGCAGTTCTTC. Based on the CDR3 plus reference TRBV7-2 and TRBJ2-1, the full variable domain is GAGVSQSPSNKVTEKGKDVELRCDPISGHTALYWYRQSLGQGLEFLIYFQGNSAPDKSGLPSDRFSAERTGGSVSTLTIQRTQQEDSAVYLCASSPRVALSSYNEQFFGPGTRLTVL.

This clonotype was found a few times. The V gene is TRBV20-1, the J gene TRBJ2-4, with 9 bases identical to TRBD1. This CDR3 comprises 12 residues. Germline trimming cut 6 bases from V and 8 bases from J; bases unmatched to any gene: 5. Germline V gene sequence: CDR1 DFQATT, CDR2 SNEGSKA (reference sequence). The DNA for the CDR3 is TGCAGTGCCGGGACAGGGTGGGACATTCAGTACTTC. This encodes CSAGTGWDIQYF.

This clonotype appeared a few times. The chain is built from TRBV2 and TRBJ2-7; 9 bases match TRBD2. The V gene's germline CDR1 is SNHLY and CDR2 FYNNEI. The CDR3 length is 14 residues. The ends lost 2 bases at V and 7 bases at J; junction bases unmatched: 6. This chain's CDR3 is CASSENLAGVEQYF. CDR3 DNA: TGTGCCAGCAGTGAAAACTTAGCGGGAGTTGAGCAGTACTTC.

The chain employs TRBV6-2 or TRBV6-3 and TRBJ1-2; D unresolved. Deletions cut 8 bases from V and 0 bases from J, with 7 bases between. This CDR3 is built from 12 residues. Per germline, CDR1 MNHEY and CDR2 SVGEGT. The CDR3 DNA reads as TGTGCCAGCGCGCCAGCTAACTATGGCTACACCTTC. Protein sequence: CASAPANYGYTF.

The chain employs TRBV7-9 and TRBJ2-1, with D possibly matching TRBD2 (6 bases). Germline CDR1 is SEHNR and CDR2 is FQNEAQ (reference sequence). The CDR3 consists of 15 residues. V was clipped by 8 bases and J by 4 bases, with 18 bases between them. CDR3 sequence (DNA): TGTGCCAGCTTAGGGTCCCGGGACTCTTACAATGAGCAGTTCTTC. This encodes CASLGSRDSYNEQFF.

The chain combines TRBV29-1 with TRBJ2-1; possibly TRBD2 for D (7 bases). Near its end, the DNA agrees better with TRBJ2-5, so the J call may be wrong. Germline assignment: CDR1 SQVTM and CDR2 ANQGSEA. The CDR3 runs to 14 residues. DNA of the CDR3: TGCAGCGTTGAGGGGGCCGGGGGGAAAGAGACCCAGTACTTC. This sequence encodes CSVEGAGGKETQYF.

The chain links TRBV5-4 to TRBJ2-1, with D maybe TRBD1 (6 bases). The CDR3 loop spans 12 amino acids. V shed 4 bases and J shed 10 bases, with 12 bases lying between them. Germline-derived CDR1 and CDR2 are SGHNT and YYREEE (reference sequence). CDR3 amino acids: CASSPHRVEQFF. The CDR3 DNA reads as TGTGCCAGCAGCCCGCACAGGGTCGAGCAGTTCTTC.

This chain uses TRBV12-3 or TRBV12-4 with TRBJ1-5, with TRBD1 identical over 7 bases. The CDR3 loop spans 15 amino acids. V lost 5 bases, J lost 3 bases, and 7 bases stayed unmatched. CDR3 sequence reads: CASSGVRGDNQPQHF. The DNA of the CDR3 is TGTGCCAGCAGTGGGGTCAGGGGGGACAATCAGCCCCAGCATTTT.

V is TRBV7-6 and J is TRBJ1-2, with 8 nucleotides matching TRBD1. V shed 0 bases and J 3 bases; nucleotides not matched to a gene: 12. Germline CDR1 reads SGHVS; CDR2 reads FNYEAQ. The CDR3 loop spans 18 amino acids. DNA for the CDR3: TGTGCCAGCAGCTTAGCGCAGGGTGACAGGGGTGGCTACTATGGCTACACCTTC. This gives the protein CASSLAQGDRGGYYGYTF.

Turning to this clonotype: This may stem from a read error, because a much larger clone lies one nucleotide away. The DNA of the CDR3 is TGTGCCAGCAGTGTGGGGGCCAACGTCCTGACTTTC. Translating it yields CASSVGANVLTF. This chain connects TRBV2 to TRBJ2-6; D remains unclear. This CDR3 is built from 12 residues. Germline V gene sequence: CDR1 SNHLY, CDR2 FYNNEI. V was clipped by 4 bases and J by 4 bases, with 2 bases between them.

V gene TRBV7-2 combines with J gene TRBJ2-2; D perhaps matches TRBD2 (6 bases). This CDR3 spans 15 amino acids. Germline CDR1 reads SGHTA; CDR2 reads FQGNSA. Trimming took 8 bases from V and 6 from J, leaving 19 bases between them. The CDR3 region is CASQWGWGESGELFF. Written as DNA, the CDR3 is TGTGCCAGCCAATGGGGCTGGGGGGAGTCCGGGGAGCTGTTTTTT.